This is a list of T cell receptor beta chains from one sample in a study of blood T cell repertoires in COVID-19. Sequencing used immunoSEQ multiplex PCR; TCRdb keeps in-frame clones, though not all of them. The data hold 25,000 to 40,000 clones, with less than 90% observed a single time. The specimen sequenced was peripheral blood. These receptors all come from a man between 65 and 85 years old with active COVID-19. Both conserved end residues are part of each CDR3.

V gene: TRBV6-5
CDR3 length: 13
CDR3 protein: CASGRDFTDTQYF

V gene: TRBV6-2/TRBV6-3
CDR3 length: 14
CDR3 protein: CASSAGIFNQPQHF

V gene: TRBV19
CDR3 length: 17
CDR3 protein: CASRKPGLAGSGGELFF

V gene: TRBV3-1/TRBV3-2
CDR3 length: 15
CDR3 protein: CASSQATVLANVLTF

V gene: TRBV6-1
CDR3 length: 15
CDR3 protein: CASSDRTSGNSEQYF

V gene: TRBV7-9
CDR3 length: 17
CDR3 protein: CASSPGVGLAGGETQYF

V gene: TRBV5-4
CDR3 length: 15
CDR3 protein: CASSLRAGRDSPLHF

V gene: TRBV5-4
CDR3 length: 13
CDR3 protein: CASSLQGVPEAFF

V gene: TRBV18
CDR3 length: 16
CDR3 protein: CASSPLSGTATQTQYF

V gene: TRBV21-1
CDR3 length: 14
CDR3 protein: CASSNRDRSYEQYF

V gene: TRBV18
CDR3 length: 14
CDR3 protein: CASSQNTPNYGYTF

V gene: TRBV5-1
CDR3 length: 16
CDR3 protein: CASSSSGRVWTDTQYF

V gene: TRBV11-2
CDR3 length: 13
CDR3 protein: CASSLSGNQPQHF

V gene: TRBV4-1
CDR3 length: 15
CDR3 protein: CASSQGLANYNEQFF

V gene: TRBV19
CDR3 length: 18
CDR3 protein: CASSIDQTPGLPMNEQFF

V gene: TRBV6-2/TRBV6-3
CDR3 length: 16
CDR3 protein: CASSYPRGLASWEQYF

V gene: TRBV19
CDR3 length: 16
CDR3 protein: CASSIDPVAYNQPQHF

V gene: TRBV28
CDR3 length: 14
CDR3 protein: CASNGAGLTGELFF

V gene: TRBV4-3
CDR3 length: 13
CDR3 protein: CASSLQGSYGYTF

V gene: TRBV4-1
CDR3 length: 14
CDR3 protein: CASSHTSGSYEQYF

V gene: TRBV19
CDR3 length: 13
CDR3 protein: CASSPSGWSPLHF

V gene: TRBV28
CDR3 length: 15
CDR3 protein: CASSLAGVGIYEQYF

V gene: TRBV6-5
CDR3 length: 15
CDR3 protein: CASAETSGRYNEQFF

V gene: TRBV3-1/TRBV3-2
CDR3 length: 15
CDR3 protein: CASSRTGRGGNTIYF

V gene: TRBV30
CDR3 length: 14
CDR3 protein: CAWSGLSTGYEQYF

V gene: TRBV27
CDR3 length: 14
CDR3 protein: CASSFRTGNYGYTF

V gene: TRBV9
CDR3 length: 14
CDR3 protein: CASSRENHYNEQFF

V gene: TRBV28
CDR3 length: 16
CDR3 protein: CASKTGQGRRYDEQYF

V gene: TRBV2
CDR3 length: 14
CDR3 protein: CASTERTGRTEAFF

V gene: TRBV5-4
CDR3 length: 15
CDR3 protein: CASSLRQGSKEKLFF

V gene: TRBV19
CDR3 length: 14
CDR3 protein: CATSWREAHGELFF

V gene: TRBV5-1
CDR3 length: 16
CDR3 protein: CASSLGFGGRFNEQFF

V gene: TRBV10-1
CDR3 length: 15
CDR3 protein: CASSDGSGSTDTQYF

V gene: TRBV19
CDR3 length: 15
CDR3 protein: CASSIGGQVNSPLHF

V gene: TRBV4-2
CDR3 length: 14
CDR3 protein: CASSQGQSTDTQYF

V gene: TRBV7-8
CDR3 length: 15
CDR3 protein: CASSISSGMRNTQYF

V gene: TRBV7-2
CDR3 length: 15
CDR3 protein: CASSLRGQDNSPLHF

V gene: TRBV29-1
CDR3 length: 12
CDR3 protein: CSVRDSQETQYF

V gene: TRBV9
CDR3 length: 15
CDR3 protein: CASGEGTGSYNEQFF

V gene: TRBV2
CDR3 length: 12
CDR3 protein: CASRRQGYEQYF

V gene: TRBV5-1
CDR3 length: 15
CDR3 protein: CASSSGGGIYNEQFF

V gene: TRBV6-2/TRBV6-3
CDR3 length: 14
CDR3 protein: CASSYPTGMAEQFF

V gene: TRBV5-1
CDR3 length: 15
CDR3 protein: CASSLPGGQTDTQYF

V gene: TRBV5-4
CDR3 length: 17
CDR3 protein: CASSPDPTRGAKNIQYF

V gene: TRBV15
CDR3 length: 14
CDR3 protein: CATSSSGRTDTQYF

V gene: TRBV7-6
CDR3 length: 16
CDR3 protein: CASSLTGDSSYNEQFF

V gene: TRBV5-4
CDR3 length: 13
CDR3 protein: CASSSDTSYEQYF

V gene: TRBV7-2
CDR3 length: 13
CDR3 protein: CASSAGTSVAQYF

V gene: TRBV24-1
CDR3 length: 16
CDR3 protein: CATSDLRGRGGETQYF

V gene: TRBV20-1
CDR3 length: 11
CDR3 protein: CSGRQGYEQYF

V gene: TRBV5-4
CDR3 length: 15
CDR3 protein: CAGSRKREGYNEQFF

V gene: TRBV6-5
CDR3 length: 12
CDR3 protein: CASRGSTDTQYF

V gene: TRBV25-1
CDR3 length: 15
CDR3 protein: CASSDVGTFREAQYF

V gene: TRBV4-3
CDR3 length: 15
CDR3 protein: CASSQDDLGRKTQYF

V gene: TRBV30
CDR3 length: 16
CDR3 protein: CAWSVVSITSTDTQYF

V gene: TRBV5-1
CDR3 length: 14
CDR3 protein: CASSFRDRGAEQYF

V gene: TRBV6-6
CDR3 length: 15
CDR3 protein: CASSYFGLGQETQYF